A selection of T cell receptor beta chains follows, all from one sample in a study of blood T cells in healthy people across ages. TCRdb recomputed calls from the 5' RACE reads with MiXCR, one row per CDR3 protein. The data show hundreds of thousands of distinct CDR3 sequences, with 35% to 50% seen just once and about 30% held by the top ten. The sequenced material came from blood. The source of these receptors is a man older than 75 in good health. The CDR3 runs from the conserved cysteine through the conserved F or W. Each record gives: D gene, J gene, clone size, V gene, CDR3 DNA, CDR3 protein. A D gene is named only where the DNA matches it firmly. Some rows mark clone size as missing; the rest say once, few, many or name a class of expanded clone.

TRBD1 TRBJ2-5 - TRBV7-2 TGTGCCAGCAGCCTTCGAGGGACAGCCTTCTACGGGCAGTACTTC CASSLRGTAFYGQYF
- TRBJ2-3 - TRBV27 TGTGCCAGCAGTCCCAACAGGGGAGGACAGACAGATACGCAGTATTTT CASSPNRGGQTDTQYF
- TRBJ2-3 few TRBV7-3 TGTGCCAGCAGCCCAGGAGCCGGATTCACAGATACGCAGTATTTT CASSPGAGFTDTQYF
- TRBJ1-2 - TRBV6-2/TRBV6-3 TGTGCCAGCACGGACAACCACTATGGCTACACCTTC CASTDNHYGYTF
TRBD1 TRBJ2-7 many TRBV7-2 TGTGCCAGCAGTCTCGACAGGGTACCCTACGAGCAGTACTTC CASSLDRVPYEQYF
- TRBJ2-7 - TRBV27 TGTGCCAGCAGTGTTAACAGGGCTGGCGAGCAGTACTTC CASSVNRAGEQYF
TRBD2 TRBJ2-1 - TRBV20-1 TGCAGTGCTTGGGCTAGCGGGGGGGCCGGTGAGCAGTTCTTC CSAWASGGAGEQFF
TRBD1 TRBJ1-6 - TRBV2 TGTGCCAGCAGTCCAAGATCGGGACAGGGTTCACCCCTCCACTTT CASSPRSGQGSPLHF
- TRBJ1-4 - TRBV7-2 TGTGCCAGCAGCTTAGGGGGGCAGGGAACTAATGAAAAACTGTTTTTT CASSLGGQGTNEKLFF
TRBD1 TRBJ2-2 - TRBV28 TGTGCCAGCAGTTTATCGGGGGACAGGGGGCCCTCCGGGGAGCTGTTTTTT CASSLSGDRGPSGELFF
- TRBJ2-5 - TRBV12-3/TRBV12-4 TGTGCCAGCAGTTTCTGGTTACAGGCTTATCACCAAGAGACCCAGTACTTC CASSFWLQAYHQETQYF
TRBD1 TRBJ1-5 - TRBV28 TGTGCCAGCAGTTTCACCGGGACAGCACAAAATCAGCCCCAGCATTTT CASSFTGTAQNQPQHF
- TRBJ2-1 - TRBV9 TGTGCCAGCAGCGTGGGGAACCGGGACGACCAGTTCTTC CASSVGNRDDQFF
- TRBJ2-1 few TRBV7-6 TGTGCCAGCAGCTTACAAATTGGGGGGGCCGTTGAGCAGTTCTTC CASSLQIGGAVEQFF
TRBD1 TRBJ1-2 few TRBV4-3 TGCGCCAGCAGCCAGCGACAGGGGGATTCGGACTATGGCTACACCTTC CASSQRQGDSDYGYTF
- TRBJ2-3 few TRBV7-2 TGTGCCAGCAGCTTACCAACGACAGATACGCAGTATTTT CASSLPTTDTQYF
TRBD2 TRBJ2-3 - TRBV4-3 TGCGCCAGCAGCCTAGGGACTAGCGGGATTAATACGCAGTATTTT CASSLGTSGINTQYF
TRBD2 TRBJ2-3 - TRBV7-2 TGTGCCAGCAGAGCGCTGGCGGGGGGCGGTGCAGATACGCAGTATTTT CASRALAGGGADTQYF
- TRBJ2-2 once TRBV7-2 TGTGCCAGCAGCCCGGACATAACCGGGGAGCTGTTTTTT CASSPDITGELFF
TRBD2 TRBJ2-2 - TRBV20-1 TGCAGTGCTAGAAGGGTCCTAGCGGGAACCCTGAACACCGGGGAGCTGTTTTTT CSARRVLAGTLNTGELFF
- TRBJ1-1 - TRBV6-5 TGTGCCAGCAGTTACTACGTCATGAACACTGAAGCTTTCTTT CASSYYVMNTEAFF
TRBD1 TRBJ1-1 - TRBV20-1 TGCAGTGCTAGTCAGGACAGGGGGAACACTGAAGCTTTCTTT CSASQDRGNTEAFF
- TRBJ1-4 - TRBV5-4 TGTGCCAGCAGCTTGGGCGGGATCGATAATGAAAAACTGTTTTTT CASSLGGIDNEKLFF
- TRBJ2-4 - TRBV7-9 TGTGCCAGCAGCGCCAGGGAACGCATTCAGTACTTC CASSARERIQYF